The 22 T cell receptor beta chains below were found in one sample sequenced in a study of blood T cell repertoires in COVID-19. The method was immunoSEQ multiplex PCR; TCRdb's version includes in-frame clones alone and lacks a portion of them. The sample has approximately 94,000 clones, 80% to 95% seen once. Sequencing was done on a sample of peripheral blood. The receptors stem from a woman aged 45-65 years in a cohort sampled during active COVID-19.

The chain combines TRBV6-5 with TRBJ2-2; 7 nucleotides match TRBD1. Germline V CDR1 and CDR2: MNHEY, SVGAGI. V gave up 11 bases and J gave up 7 bases; unmatched junction bases: 16. The CDR3 sequence is 15 residues long. The CDR3 loop is CAGSTGYILGGELFF. As DNA, the CDR3 is TGTGCCGGCTCGACAGGGTATATTTTAGGCGGGGAGCTGTTTTTT.

CDR3 sequence: CASRQGAAWGNEKLFF. CDR3 DNA: TGCGCCAGCAGGCAGGGGGCGGCCTGGGGGAATGAAAAACTGTTTTTT. J is TRBJ1-4 and V is TRBV5-1; 8 nucleotides agree with TRBD1. This CDR3 contains 16 residues. The J segment lost 5 bases and the V segment lost 5 bases, leaving 11 bases of the junction unmatched. Germline CDR1 and CDR2: SGHRS and YFSETQ.

V gene TRBV6-6 combines with J gene TRBJ1-5; the D gene is possibly TRBD1 (6 bases). Trimming took off 1 base at V and 4 bases at J, with 8 bases between the two ends. The CDR3 is 14 residues long. CDR1 MNHNY and CDR2 SVGAGI come from the germline V gene (reference sequence). The DNA for the CDR3 is TGTGCCAGCAGTTACTACAGGGAAAATCAGCCCCAGCATTTT. This translates into CASSYYRENQPQHF.

V usage is TRBV29-1 and J usage is TRBJ1-2; tentative D call: TRBD1 (5 bases). From germline, CDR1 is SQVTM and CDR2 ANQGSEA. The CDR3 length is 13 residues. Trimming took off 3 bases at V and 8 bases at J, with 16 bases between the two ends. For the CDR3, the DNA is TGCAGCGTTGAGCAGGGAGGGTATCGGGGCTACACCTTC. Its translation is CSVEQGGYRGYTF.

This clone is a singleton in its sample. The V call is TRBV2, the J call TRBJ2-7; a weak D match, TRBD1 (6 bases). V was trimmed by 7 bases and J by 5 bases, leaving 12 bases between them. The V gene's germline CDR1 is SNHLY and CDR2 FYNNEI. CDR3 size: 12 residues. The CDR3 region has the DNA TGTGCCAGCAAGCCACAGGGAAACGAGCAGTACTTC. Encoded protein: CASKPQGNEQYF.

The genes are TRBV19 and TRBJ1-5; D may be TRBD1 (5 bases). Looked up from germline, CDR1 is LNHDA and CDR2 is SQIVND (reference sequence). The V gene lost 5 bases and the J gene lost 9 bases, with 11 bases spanning the gap. The CDR3 is 12 residues long. The CDR3 sequence: CASSFTGVPQHF. DNA for the CDR3: TGTGCCAGTAGTTTCACGGGGGTGCCCCAGCATTTT.

This chain links TRBV2 with TRBJ2-7; no firm D call. CDR1 is SNHLY and CDR2 is FYNNEI in the germline V gene. The ends were cut back, 6 bases at V and 1 base at J, with 13 bases in the middle. The CDR3 spans 14 residues. CDR3 nucleotide sequence: TGTGCCAGCAGCTGGGCCCGGCCGTCCTACGAGCAGTACTTC. Translated: CASSWARPSYEQYF.

V is TRBV7-9 and J is TRBJ1-5, with D tentatively TRBD1 (5 bases). CDR1 and CDR2 (germline): SEHNR, FQNEAQ (reference sequence). The CDR3 has 16 amino acids. Trimming took 1 base from V and 4 from J, leaving 14 bases between them. The DNA of the CDR3 is TGTGCCAGCAGCTTAGGGCAGGGTCAAGGTAATCAGCCCCAGCATTTT. Its protein is CASSLGQGQGNQPQHF. The entire variable domain, with the rest obtained from reference TRBV7-9 and TRBJ1-5, is as follows: DTGVSQNPRHKITKRGQNVTFRCDPISEHNRLYWYRQTLGQGPEFLTYFQNEAQLEKSRLLSDRFSAERPKGSFSTLEIQRTEQGDSAMYLCASSLGQGQGNQPQHFGDGTRLSIL.

The V call is TRBV5-1, the J call TRBJ1-1; TRBD1 might be the D (6 bases). The V end was cut by 4 bases, the J end by 5 bases, with 21 bases between. CDR3 length: 16 residues. Germline V lookup: CDR1 SGHRS, CDR2 YFSETQ. CDR3 sequence reads: CASSPNPQGLRTEAFF. In DNA form, the CDR3 reads TGCGCCAGCAGCCCAAACCCCCAGGGGTTAAGAACTGAAGCTTTCTTT.

This rearrangement joins TRBV5-1 to TRBJ2-1, with a possible D match to TRBD2 (6 bases). The CDR3 spans 15 residues. In germline, CDR1 is SGHRS, CDR2 YFSETQ. The ends were cut back, 0 bases at V and 7 bases at J, with 14 bases in the middle. This CDR3 reads CASSLEGREVNEQFF. The DNA of the CDR3 is TGCGCCAGCAGCTTGGAGGGCAGGGAGGTTAATGAGCAGTTCTTC. Drawing the rest from reference TRBV5-1 and TRBJ2-1, the complete variable domain is KAGVTQTPRYLIKTRGQQVTLSCSPISGHRSVSWYQQTPGQGLQFLFEYFSETQRNKGNFPGRFSGRQFSNSRSEMNVSTLELGDSALYLCASSLEGREVNEQFFGPGTRLTVL.

This sequence joins TRBV7-2 and TRBJ2-3, with 10 bases fitting TRBD1. V shed 5 bases and J 3 bases; nucleotides not matched to a gene: 5. CDR3 size: 15 residues. The germline CDR1 and CDR2 sequences are SGHTA and FQGNSA. CDR3 coding DNA: TGTGCCAGCAGCCCTGGGACAGGGGCAACAGATACGCAGTATTTT. This gives the protein CASSPGTGATDTQYF. Full variable domain (rest looked up from reference TRBV7-2 and TRBJ2-3): GAGVSQSPSNKVTEKGKDVELRCDPISGHTALYWYRQSLGQGLEFLIYFQGNSAPDKSGLPSDRFSAERTGGSVSTLTIQRTQQEDSAVYLCASSPGTGATDTQYFGPGTRLTVL.

This clone was counted a single time. The gene calls are TRBV29-1 and TRBJ1-2; D gene unclear. V was shortened by 3 bases and J by 2 bases, with 13 bases between the two germline ends. In germline, CDR1 is SQVTM, CDR2 ANQGSEA. The CDR3 contains 14 residues. DNA of the CDR3: TGCAGCGTTGACGCATTCAACTCCAACTATGGCTACACCTTC. It translates to CSVDAFNSNYGYTF.

This clone was seen only once. The V gene is TRBV29-1, the J gene TRBJ1-1; tentatively, D is TRBD1 (5 bases). Germline loops: CDR1 SQVTM, CDR2 ANQGSEA. CDR3 length: 14 amino acids. V lost 4 bases, J lost 1 base, and 13 bases lay in between. The CDR3 DNA reads TGCAGCGTTGTTGTTACTGGACAGAACACTGAAGCTTTCTTT. Protein sequence: CSVVVTGQNTEAFF.

This chain uses TRBV19 with TRBJ2-1; the match to TRBD1 covers 7 bases. Unmatched junction bases numbered 5, after V lost 5 bases and J lost 4 bases. The CDR3 extends over 14 amino acids. CDR1 is LNHDA and CDR2 is SQIVND in the germline V gene (reference sequence). CDR3 protein: CASSSRGQYNEQFF. The CDR3 DNA is TGTGCCAGTAGTTCACGGGGACAGTACAATGAGCAGTTCTTC.

This rearrangement joins TRBV20-1 to TRBJ1-4; D is unclear. Trimming removed 3 bases at V and 8 bases at J, with 7 bases between. Germline V gene sequence: CDR1 DFQATT, CDR2 SNEGSKA (reference sequence). There are 11 residues in the CDR3. CDR3 DNA: TGCAGTGCTAGTGTCCCAGAAAAACTGTTTTTT. Translating gives CSASVPEKLFF.

V usage is TRBV5-1 and J usage is TRBJ2-7; 7 bases line up with TRBD2. The CDR3 runs to 13 residues. CDR1 is SGHRS and CDR2 is YFSETQ in the germline V gene. V dropped 0 bases and J dropped 4; count of bases not matched to a gene: 1. CDR3 loop: CASSLGGGYEQYF. As DNA, the CDR3 is TGCGCCAGCAGCTTGGGGGGAGGGTACGAGCAGTACTTC.

The V gene is TRBV30, the J gene TRBJ1-5; TRBD1 matches 8 bases. In germline, CDR1 is GTSNPN, CDR2 SVGIG (reference sequence). J gave up 6 bases and V 1 base, and 2 bases lay outside the gene matches. The CDR3 runs to 13 residues. The DNA for the CDR3 is TGTGCCTGGAGTGGGCAGGGGGCTCAGCCCCAGCATTTT. It is translated as CAWSGQGAQPQHF.

The rearrangement uses TRBV28 and TRBJ1-5; D may be TRBD1 (5 bases). This CDR3 has 13 amino acids. Germline CDR1 MDHEN, CDR2 SYDVKM. Between the trimmed V and J ends, which lost 3 bases and 4 bases, there was a span of 7 bases. The CDR3 is CASSFQGNQPQHF. DNA for the CDR3: TGTGCCAGCAGTTTCCAGGGAAATCAGCCCCAGCATTTT.

CDR3: CASTGSGSNEYF. The DNA of the CDR3 is TGTGCCAGCACCGGGAGCGGGAGTAATGAGTATTTT. The V gene is TRBV2, the J gene TRBJ2-3; TRBD2 agrees at 8 bases. The CDR3 sequence is 12 residues long. Germline-derived CDR1 and CDR2 are SNHLY and FYNNEI. Unmatched junction bases numbered 10, after V lost 7 bases and J lost 13 bases.

The rearrangement links TRBV29-1 to TRBJ1-1, with TRBD1 identical over 7 bases. V lost 7 bases to trimming and J lost 5 bases; unmatched junction nucleotides: 22. Looked up from germline, CDR1 is SQVTM and CDR2 is ANQGSEA. The CDR3 covers 17 residues. The CDR3: CSAKTWTGLGEKTEAFF. CDR3 coding DNA: TGCAGCGCCAAGACTTGGACAGGCTTGGGGGAGAAGACTGAAGCTTTCTTT.

The chain couples TRBV29-1 to TRBJ1-3; possibly TRBD1 for D (6 bases). The length of the CDR3 is 14 residues. CDR1 is SQVTM and CDR2 is ANQGSEA in the germline V gene. The V and J ends lost 5 bases and 1 base respectively, with 12 bases between them. The CDR3 protein is CSVTRTASGNTIYF. The CDR3 bases are TGCAGCGTTACCAGGACAGCGTCTGGAAACACCATATATTTT.

The J gene is TRBJ2-7, the V gene TRBV19; TRBD1 agrees at 9 bases. V dropped 2 bases and J dropped 3; count of bases not matched to a gene: 2. Per germline, CDR1 LNHDA and CDR2 SQIVND (reference sequence). There are 14 residues in the CDR3. Here the CDR3 reads CASSITGGSYEQYF. The CDR3 region has the DNA TGTGCCAGTAGTATAACAGGGGGCAGCTACGAGCAGTACTTC.